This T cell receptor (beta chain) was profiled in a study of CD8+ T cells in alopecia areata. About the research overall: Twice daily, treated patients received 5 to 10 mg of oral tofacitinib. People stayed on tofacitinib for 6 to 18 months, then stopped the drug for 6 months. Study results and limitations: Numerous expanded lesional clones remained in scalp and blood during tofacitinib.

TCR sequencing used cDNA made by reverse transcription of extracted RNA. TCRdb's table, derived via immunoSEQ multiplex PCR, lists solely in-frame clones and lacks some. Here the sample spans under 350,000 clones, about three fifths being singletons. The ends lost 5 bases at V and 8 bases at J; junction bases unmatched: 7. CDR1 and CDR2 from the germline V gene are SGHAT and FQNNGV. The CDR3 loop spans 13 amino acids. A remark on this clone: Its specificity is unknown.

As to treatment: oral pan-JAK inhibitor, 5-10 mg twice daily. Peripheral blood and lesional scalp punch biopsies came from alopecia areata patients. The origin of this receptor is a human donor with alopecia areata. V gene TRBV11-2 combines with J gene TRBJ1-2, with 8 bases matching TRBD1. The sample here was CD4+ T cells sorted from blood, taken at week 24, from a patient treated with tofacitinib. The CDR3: CASSTRTGSGYTF. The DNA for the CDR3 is TGTGCCAGCAGCACACGGACAGGGTCGGGCTACACCTTC.